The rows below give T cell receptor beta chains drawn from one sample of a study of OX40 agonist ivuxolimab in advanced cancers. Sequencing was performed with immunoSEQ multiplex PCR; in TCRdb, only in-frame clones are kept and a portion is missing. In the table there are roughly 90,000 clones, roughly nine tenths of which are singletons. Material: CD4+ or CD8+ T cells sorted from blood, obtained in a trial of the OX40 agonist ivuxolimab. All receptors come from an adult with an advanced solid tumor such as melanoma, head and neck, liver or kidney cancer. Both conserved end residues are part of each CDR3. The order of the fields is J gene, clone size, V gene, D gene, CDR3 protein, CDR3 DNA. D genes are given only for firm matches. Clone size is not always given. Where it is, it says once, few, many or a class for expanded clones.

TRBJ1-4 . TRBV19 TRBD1 CASSPDRLGEGVFF TGTGCCAGTAGTCCGGACAGGCTGGGAGAAGGAGTGTTTTTT
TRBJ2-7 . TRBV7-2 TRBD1 CASSLLDRDEQYF TGTGCCAGCAGCTTACTGGACAGGGACGAGCAGTACTTC
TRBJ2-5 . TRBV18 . CASSPNHQETQYF TGTGCCAGCTCACCAAACCACCAAGAGACCCAGTACTTC
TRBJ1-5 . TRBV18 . CASSPSTGNSNQPQHF TGTGCCAGCTCACCATCCACAGGGAATAGCAATCAGCCCCAGCATTTT
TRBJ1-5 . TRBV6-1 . CASNPRRDQPQHF TGTGCCAGCAACCCTCGAAGGGACCAGCCCCAGCATTTT
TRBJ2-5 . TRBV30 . CAWSPGPPARETQYF TGTGCCTGGAGTCCCGGACCCCCAGCCCGAGAGACCCAGTACTTC
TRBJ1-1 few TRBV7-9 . CASSQTRAGNTEAFF TGTGCCAGCAGTCAAACGCGGGCAGGGAACACTGAAGCTTTCTTT
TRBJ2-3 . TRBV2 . CASSAGLRTFNTDTQYF TGTGCCAGCAGTGCAGGGTTAAGGACCTTTAACACAGATACGCAGTATTTT
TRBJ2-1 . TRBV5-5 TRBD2 CASSVGGIGNEQFF TGTGCCAGCAGCGTGGGAGGGATCGGCAATGAGCAGTTCTTC
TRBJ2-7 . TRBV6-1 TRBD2 CASSETSGRNEQYF TGTGCCAGCAGTGAGACTAGCGGGAGGAACGAGCAGTACTTC
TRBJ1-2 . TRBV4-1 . CASSQDRYRAGYTF TGCGCCAGCAGCCAAGATCGGTACAGGGCTGGCTACACCTTC
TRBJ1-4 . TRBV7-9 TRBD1 CASRRTGEGEEKLFF TGTGCCAGCAGACGAACAGGGGAAGGGGAAGAAAAACTGTTTTTT
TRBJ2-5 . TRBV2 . CASNWRETQYF TGTGCCAGCAATTGGAGGGAGACCCAGTACTTC
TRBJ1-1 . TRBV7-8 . CASSLARGNTEAFF TGTGCCAGCAGCTTAGCTCGAGGGAACACTGAAGCTTTCTTT
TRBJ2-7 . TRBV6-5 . CASSYGGTKYSYEQYF TGTGCCAGCAGTTACGGGGGGACAAAATATTCCTACGAGCAGTACTTC
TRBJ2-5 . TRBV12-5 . CASGSSQGRGETQYF TGTGCTAGTGGTTCCTCTCAGGGGCGGGGAGAGACCCAGTACTTC
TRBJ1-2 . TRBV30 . CAWSKIPYGYTF TGTGCCTGGAGCAAGATCCCCTATGGCTACACCTTC
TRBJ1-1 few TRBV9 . CASSAKGDTEAFF TGTGCCAGCAGCGCCAAAGGGGACACTGAAGCTTTCTTT
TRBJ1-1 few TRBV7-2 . CASSLAVRQEAFF TGTGCCAGCAGCTTAGCGGTACGACAGGAAGCTTTCTTT
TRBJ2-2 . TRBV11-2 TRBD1 CASSLRTGGFISGELFF TGTGCCAGCAGCTTACGTACAGGGGGCTTTATTTCCGGGGAGCTGTTTTTT
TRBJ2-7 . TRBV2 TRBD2 CASSEGLAPYEQYF TGTGCCAGCAGCGAAGGACTAGCCCCCTACGAGCAGTACTTC
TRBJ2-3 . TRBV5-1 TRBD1 CASSLELGTGFADTQYF TGCGCCAGCAGCTTGGAGCTTGGGACAGGGTTCGCAGATACGCAGTATTTT
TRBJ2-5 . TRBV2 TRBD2 CASSERLAGGETQYF TGTGCCAGCAGTGAAAGACTAGCGGGAGGAGAGACCCAGTACTTC
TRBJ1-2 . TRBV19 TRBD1 CASSILTGGYGYTF TGTGCCAGTAGTATCCTGACAGGGGGCTATGGCTACACCTTC
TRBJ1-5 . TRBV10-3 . CAISPGGGNQPQHF TGTGCCATCAGCCCCGGGGGCGGCAATCAGCCCCAGCATTTT
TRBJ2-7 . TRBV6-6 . CASSYSRGYEQYF TGTGCCAGCAGTTACTCACGTGGTTACGAGCAGTACTTC
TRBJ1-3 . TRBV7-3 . CASSLTGGYSGNTIYF TGTGCCAGCAGCTTGACAGGTGGATACTCTGGAAACACCATATATTTT
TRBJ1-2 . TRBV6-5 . CASKKEGLYGYTF TGTGCCAGCAAGAAGGAGGGGCTCTATGGCTACACCTTC
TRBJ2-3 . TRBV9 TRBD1 CASSVGEGGLADTQYF TGTGCCAGCAGCGTAGGTGAAGGGGGCTTGGCAGATACGCAGTATTTT
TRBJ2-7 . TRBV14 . CASSQSTYEQYF TGTGCCAGCAGCCAATCCACCTACGAGCAGTACTTC
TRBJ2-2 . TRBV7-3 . CASSLSGGSNTGELFF TGTGCCAGCAGCTTAAGTGGCGGGTCGAACACCGGGGAGCTGTTTTTT
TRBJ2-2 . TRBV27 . CASSLLAPTTGTGELFF TGTGCCAGCAGTTTATTGGCTCCGACTACCGGCACCGGGGAGCTGTTTTTT
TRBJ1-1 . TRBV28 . CASTPSGEGNTEAFF TGTGCCAGCACCCCGTCCGGGGAGGGAAACACTGAAGCTTTCTTT
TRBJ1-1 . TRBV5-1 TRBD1 CASSLTGDTEAFF TGCGCCAGCAGCTTGACAGGGGACACTGAAGCTTTCTTT
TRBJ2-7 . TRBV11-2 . CASSLVRETYEQYF TGTGCCAGCAGCTTAGTTCGGGAGACCTACGAGCAGTACTTC
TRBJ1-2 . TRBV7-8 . CASSPVRGAGGYTF TGTGCCAGCAGCCCGGTCCGGGGGGCTGGTGGCTACACCTTC
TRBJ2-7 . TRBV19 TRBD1 CASSLSSTGMDEQYF TGTGCCAGTAGTCTCTCTTCGACAGGGATGGACGAGCAGTACTTC
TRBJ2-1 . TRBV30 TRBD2 CAWRTSGGMNEQFF TGTGCCTGGAGAACTAGCGGGGGGATGAATGAGCAGTTCTTC
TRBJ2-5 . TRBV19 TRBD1 CASSPEGTGQETQYF TGTGCCAGTAGTCCTGAGGGGACAGGGCAAGAGACCCAGTACTTC
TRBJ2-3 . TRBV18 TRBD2 CASSLLGGGATDTQYF TGTGCCAGCTCACTCCTCGGGGGAGGGGCCACAGATACGCAGTATTTT
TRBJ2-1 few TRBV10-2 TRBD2 CASSDGGSSYNEQFF TGCGCCAGCAGTGACGGCGGGAGCTCCTACAATGAGCAGTTCTTC
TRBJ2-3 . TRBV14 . CASSSVLGSGTTDTQYF TGTGCCAGCAGTTCCGTGTTGGGGTCGGGAACCACAGATACGCAGTATTTT